Detailed here is one TCR beta chain. Assay: immunoSEQ multiplex PCR; the TCRdb copy retains only in-frame clones and omits some. The sample yields about 110,000 clones, 75% to 90% seen once. This record belongs to a study of T cell responses to AZD1222 COVID-19 vaccine. CDR3 length: 14 amino acids. V was trimmed by 2 bases and J by 4 bases, leaving 9 bases between them. Per germline, CDR1 MNHEY and CDR2 SVGAGI. The TCR originated in an adult in good health. The starting material was peripheral blood, obtained on day 0 of AZD1222 vaccination. The chain has TRBV6-5 and TRBJ1-3, with D possibly TRBD1 on 6 matching bases. For the CDR3, the DNA is TGTGCCAGCAGTTACCTCGGACAGGGAAACACCATATATTTT. This translates into CASSYLGQGNTIYF.